The T cell receptor beta chain under discussion was sequenced for a study of shared clonotypes between healthy human individuals. A roughly 200 ng quantity of DNA, 25,000 to 35,000 T cell genomes, went into the sorted-subset replicate PCRs. Assay used: immunoSEQ multiplex PCR; TCRdb lists only in-frame clones, some missing. The sample holds approximately 650,000 clones, 95% to 96% seen once. V lost 4 bases and J 3 bases, leaving 10 bases between the germline ends. Germline V gives CDR1 ENHRY, CDR2 SYGVKD. The CDR3 is made up of 13 amino acids. As concerns this clone: As yet, its antigen is unknown.

Naive CD8 cells, CD45RO-negative and positively selected for CCR7, excluded terminally differentiated effector memory CD45RA+ cells. Whole-study findings and limits: The rarefaction results pointed to incomplete sorted-subset sequencing despite large depth.

The rearrangement uses TRBV10-3 and TRBJ2-7; D remains unclear. This sequence originates from a woman between 25 and 40 years old in good health. The sequencing input was naive CD8+ T cells sorted from blood. Written as DNA, the CDR3 is TGTGCCATCAGTGTCTCGGAGTTCTACGAGCAGTACTTC. This gives the protein CAISVSEFYEQYF.